The rows below give T cell receptor beta chains drawn from one sample of a study of T cells after yellow fever vaccination. TCRdb re-analysed the 5' RACE reads in MiXCR, keeping a single row per CDR3 protein. The sample shows about 120,000 distinct CDR3 sequences, approximately 9% of them seen only once. The sequenced sample was CD8+ T cells sorted from PBMCs, obtained on the day of the yellow fever booster vaccination. The receptors were sampled from a young man who received the YFV17D yellow fever vaccine. Each CDR3 is given without its conserved first and last residue. The order of the fields is D gene, J gene, V gene, CDR3 protein. The D gene is left open where the match is weak.

d_gene: NA; j_gene: TRBJ2-3; v_gene: TRBV7-8; CDR3aa: ASSRTFTDTQY
d_gene: NA; j_gene: TRBJ2-6; v_gene: TRBV7-3; CDR3aa: ASSLRVMDASSSGANVLT
d_gene: TRBD1; j_gene: TRBJ2-7; v_gene: TRBV9; CDR3aa: ASSTGTGQSYEQY
d_gene: TRBD2; j_gene: TRBJ2-2; v_gene: TRBV11-2; CDR3aa: ASSSPVTSGGPDTGELF
d_gene: TRBD2; j_gene: TRBJ2-3; v_gene: TRBV4-3; CDR3aa: ASSRGGLDTQY
d_gene: TRBD1; j_gene: TRBJ1-5; v_gene: TRBV6-5; CDR3aa: ASSPMDRGNQPQH
d_gene: NA; j_gene: TRBJ1-1; v_gene: TRBV12-3/TRBV12-4; CDR3aa: ASRGYVTTEAF
d_gene: TRBD1; j_gene: TRBJ2-3; v_gene: TRBV5-6; CDR3aa: ASSVGQGTASTDTQY
d_gene: NA; j_gene: TRBJ2-2; v_gene: TRBV7-3; CDR3aa: ASSLIGGGASPGELF
d_gene: TRBD1; j_gene: TRBJ1-2; v_gene: TRBV12-3/TRBV12-4; CDR3aa: ASSLRGGQIGYT
d_gene: NA; j_gene: TRBJ1-1; v_gene: TRBV7-9; CDR3aa: ASSPDGDEAF